This T cell receptor beta chain emerged from a study of T cell responses to AZD1222 COVID-19 vaccine (dated by TCRdb to the early 2020s). The study in broad terms: TCR sequencing covered fewer than 250 trial participants: around 210 given two doses of AZD1222 and 26 given two doses of MenACWY control vaccine. Enrollment into the trials was organized by age into subgroups of 18-55, 56-69 and 70-plus years, and those subgroups contained approximately 150, 30 and 60 TCR-sequenced participants, respectively.

The CDR3 regions of human TCRbeta chains were subjected to immunosequencing. In the original analysis: Repertoire TCRs were matched against a reference library of SARS-CoV-2-specific TCRs generated with the MIRA antigen-specificity platform. Breadth meant the fraction of unique TCRs that were SARS-CoV-2-associated, whereas depth meant the fraction of total T cells that were SARS-CoV-2-associated. Using the MIRA data, every spike-specific TCR was mapped to the spike region that the TCR reacted to and assigned to either a CD4 or a CD8 class. Log10-transformed breadth and depth values were compared by one-way ANOVA with Sidak's multiple comparisons tests. The immuneACCESS repertoire file appears here via TCRdb, limited to in-frame rearrangements. These files lack a portion of the clones; in checked studies, under half of the deficit traces to unresolved V genes, and the cause of the others is not known. That table gives V, J and clone size, and the DNA gave D and trimming. The sample table shows approximately 150,000 clones, and about 90% are seen once. Over 8.5% of the sample lies in the top ten.

Interpreted using the paper, the time point label stands for: about 28 days (+/-7) after the second vaccine dose. AZD1222 recipients given second doses at about 4 weeks or at about 12 weeks were pooled, since spike-specific TCR depth and breadth were not found to differ between the two schedules. Vaccinee samples were obtained from the UK trials COV001 and COV002, which included a single-blind randomized controlled phase 2/3 trial of AZD1222 (ChAdOx1 nCoV-19) in healthy adults. For TCRbeta chain sequencing, PBMC samples from trial participants were taken at day 0 and at day 28 after the second dose. For CDR1 and CDR2, the germline V gene lists MGHRA and YSYEKL. The junction shows trimming of 6 bases on V and 2 bases on J, and the gene matches do not reach 6 bases of it. Its CDR3 holds 14 amino acids, cysteine through phenylalanine. The only DNA kept is the CDR3, 42 bases in frame from the first base.

This clone was recorded only once. Its antigen remains unidentified. No base quality values were provided; no much bigger clone lies one nucleotide off. The research as a whole found: After two AZD1222 doses, both the breadth and the depth of spike-specific TCRs were significantly higher than at day 0 and than in MenACWY recipients. Because no samples from the day 14 peak response were available, repertoires could be characterized only after the peak T cell response. Conclusions about previously exposed vaccinees are limited because only six or seven AZD1222 recipients were SARS-CoV-2 seropositive at baseline. CD4 TCRs associated with the vaccine covered the entire spike protein, and the dominant responses were in regions 160-218 and 743-854. In the small 56-69-year group, the increase in depth fell short of significance, most likely because of low power. Most participants were white British and females outnumbered males, and the authors suggested that clonal diversity may have been underestimated. Reportedly, almost half of the unique spike-specific TCRs recognized epitopes lying outside the regions that are mutated in the B.1.351 and B.1.1.7 variants.

This TCR was sampled from an adult who received the AZD1222 COVID-19 vaccine. The chain links TRBV4-1 with TRBJ1-1, with TRBD1 matching 7 junction bases. Sequenced material: peripheral blood, taken 28 days after the second AZD1222 dose. The CDR3 sequence is CASRPGTANTEAFF. DNA sequence: TGCGCCAGCAGACCCGGGACAGCCAACACTGAAGCTTTCTTT.